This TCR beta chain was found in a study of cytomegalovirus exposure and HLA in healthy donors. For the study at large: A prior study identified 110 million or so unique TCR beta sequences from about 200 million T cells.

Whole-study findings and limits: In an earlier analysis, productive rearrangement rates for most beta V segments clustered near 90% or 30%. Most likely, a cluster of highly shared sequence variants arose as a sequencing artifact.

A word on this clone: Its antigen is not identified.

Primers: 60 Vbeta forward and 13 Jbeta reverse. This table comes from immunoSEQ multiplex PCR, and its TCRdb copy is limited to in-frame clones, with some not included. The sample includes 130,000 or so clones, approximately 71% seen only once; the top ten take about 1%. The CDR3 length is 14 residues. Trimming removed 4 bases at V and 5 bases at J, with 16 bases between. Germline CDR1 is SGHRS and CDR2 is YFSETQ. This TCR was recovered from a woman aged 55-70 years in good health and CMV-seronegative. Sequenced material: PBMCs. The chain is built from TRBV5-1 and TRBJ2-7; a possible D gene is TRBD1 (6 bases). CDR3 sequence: CASSKGTPTHEQYF. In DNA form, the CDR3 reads TGCGCCAGCAGCAAAGGGACACCTACGCACGAGCAGTACTTC.